Listed here are 15 T cell receptor beta chains from one sample, sequenced in a study of blood T cells in healthy people across ages. Together with a sample-barcoded 5' primer, a J-beta primer mix was included in a second PCR lasting roughly 7 to 11 cycles. MiXCR, applied by TCRdb to the 5' RACE reads, yields one record per CDR3 protein. The table has over 1,500,000 distinct CDR3 sequences, approximately 40% seen once. Specimen: blood. The source is a human donor in good health.

As for this clonotype: A much larger clone lies one base from this, so it may be a read error. The chain employs TRBV20-1 and TRBJ2-3; no clear D gene. CDR1 DFQATT and CDR2 SNEGSKA come from the germline V gene (reference sequence). This CDR3 has 12 amino acids. The CDR3 DNA sequence: TGCGGTGCCAGCCAGAACACAGATACGCAGTATTTT. Translated: CGASQNTDTQYF.

J is TRBJ1-4 and V is TRBV4-2; D is unresolved. Trimming stripped 0 bases from V and 8 bases from J, with 7 bases between. The CDR3 loop spans 13 amino acids. The V gene's germline CDR1 is LGHNA and CDR2 YNFKEQ. CDR3 in DNA: TGTGCCAGCAGCCAAGACCTAACAGAAAAACTGTTTTTT. This sequence encodes CASSQDLTEKLFF.

The chain joins TRBV6-6 to TRBJ1-1; TRBD1 matches 9 bases. CDR3 size: 15 residues. Germline CDR1 MNHNY, CDR2 SVGAGI (reference sequence). V shed 4 bases, J shed 5 bases, and the junction held 8 bases outside the gene matches. Here the CDR3 reads CASSFNRDRVTEAFF. The CDR3 DNA is TGTGCCAGCAGTTTCAACCGGGACAGGGTTACTGAAGCTTTCTTT.

The chain couples TRBV7-2 to TRBJ1-5, with 9 bases matching TRBD1. The CDR3 spans 16 residues. The germline gives CDR1 SGHTA, CDR2 FQGNSA. Trimming removed 4 bases from V and 1 base from J; junction bases left unmatched: 5. DNA for the CDR3: TGTGCCAGCAGCTGGTGGGACAGGGACAGCAATCAGCCCCAGCATTTT. It yields the protein CASSWWDRDSNQPQHF.

The rearrangement uses TRBV30 and TRBJ1-2; no clear D. Germline V CDR1 and CDR2: GTSNPN, SVGIG (reference sequence). Trimming removed 0 bases from V and 4 bases from J, with 9 bases in between. The length of the CDR3 is 13 residues. The CDR3 is CAWSVPLSYGYTF. CDR3 in DNA: TGTGCCTGGAGTGTACCCCTGTCCTATGGCTACACCTTC.

This clonotype was seen ten or more times. The V and J genes are TRBV29-1 and TRBJ2-1; TRBD1 is a possible D gene (6 bases). The CDR3 consists of 12 residues. V was clipped by 8 bases and J by 7 bases, with 15 bases between them. CDR1 and CDR2 from the germline V gene are SQVTM and ANQGSEA. CDR3 sequence: CSYQLQGNEQFF. CDR3 bases: TGCAGCTACCAACTACAGGGAAATGAGCAGTTCTTC.

Here the CDR3 reads CASSRDGLGTGNEQFF. CDR3 in DNA: TGCGCCAGCAGCCGGGACGGCTTGGGGACCGGAAATGAGCAGTTCTTC. This chain uses TRBV5-1 with TRBJ2-1; D is perhaps TRBD1 or TRBD2 (5 bases each). This CDR3 is 16 amino acids long. Trimming left V 4 bases short and J 7 bases short, with 21 bases between. The germline CDR1 and CDR2 sequences are SGHRS and YFSETQ.

On this clonotype: The junction shows a germline mismatch at one end, possibly a read error. The chain has TRBV5-1 and TRBJ2-3; no definite D call. This CDR3 region has 14 residues. CDR1 SGHRS and CDR2 YFSETQ come from the germline V gene. CDR3 DNA: TGCGCCAGCAGCTTGGAACATCATAGGGATACGCAGGATTTT. Translation gives CASSLEHHRDTQDF.

The gene calls are TRBV12-3 or TRBV12-4 and TRBJ1-4; 7 positions match TRBD1. With V trimmed by 3 bases and J by 6 bases, 4 bases remained unmatched. The CDR3 has 14 residues. The CDR3 DNA follows: TGTGCCAGCAGTTTTGGGCAGGGGGATGAAAAACTGTTTTTT. Its translation is CASSFGQGDEKLFF.

The V gene is TRBV10-3, the J gene TRBJ2-3; no reliable D call. The CDR3 consists of 13 residues. Germline V gene data show CDR1 as ENHRY and CDR2 as SYGVKD. The V end was cut by 4 bases, the J end by 6 bases, with 11 bases between. The CDR3 sequence: CAISGSNKDTQYF. CDR3 sequence (DNA): TGTGCCATCAGTGGGTCTAATAAGGATACGCAGTATTTT.

This clonotype was observed a handful of times. V and J are TRBV11-2 and TRBJ2-1, with 10 bases matching TRBD1. This CDR3 contains 14 residues. Germline assignment: CDR1 SGHAT and CDR2 FQNNGV. Unmatched junction bases numbered 7, after V lost 5 bases and J lost 9 bases. Here the CDR3 DNA reads TGTGCCAGCAGCGGTACGACAGGGGGCATTGAGCAGTTCTTC. Its protein product is CASSGTTGGIEQFF.

The V and J genes are TRBV4-3 and TRBJ2-1; 10 bases fit TRBD2. Germline trimming cut 0 bases from V and 2 bases from J; bases unmatched to any gene: 4. CDR3 size: 17 residues. Per the germline V gene, CDR1 is LGHNA and CDR2 is YSLEER. In DNA form, the CDR3 reads TGCGCCAGCAGCCAAGATTGGACTAGCGGAGCCTACAATGAGCAGTTCTTC. Translation gives CASSQDWTSGAYNEQFF.

The rearrangement joins TRBV29-1 to TRBJ2-7; the D is unclear. This CDR3 region has 13 residues. The germline V gene encodes CDR1 SQVTM and CDR2 ANQGSEA. Trimming left V 1 base short and J 2 bases short, with 9 bases between. The CDR3 DNA reads TGCAGCGTTGAAGGGCCAGTTCCCTACGAGCAGTACTTC. It specifies CSVEGPVPYEQYF.

The chain carries TRBV20-1 and TRBJ1-6; D gene uncertain. Trimming removed 4 bases from V and 7 bases from J, with 8 bases in between. The CDR3 covers 12 residues. The germline V gene encodes CDR1 DFQATT and CDR2 SNEGSKA (reference sequence). CDR3 nucleotides: TGCAGTGCTAAGTGGGCCAATTCACCCCTCCACTTT. Amino acid sequence: CSAKWANSPLHF.

The gene calls are TRBV4-2 and TRBJ1-1; 7 bases are shared with TRBD1. Per the germline V gene, CDR1 is LGHNA and CDR2 is YNFKEQ. J was trimmed by 4 bases and V by 1 base; bases with no gene match: 6. The CDR3 loop spans 15 amino acids. The DNA of the CDR3 is TGTGCCAGCAGCCAAGGGCACAGGGGAAGCACTGAAGCTTTCTTT. Translation gives CASSQGHRGSTEAFF.